A single TCR beta chain is shown here with its context. The sample comes from a study of Ad26.COV2.S vaccination and SARS-CoV-2 variants. This CDR3 comprises 14 residues. The V segment lost 7 bases and the J segment 1 base; nucleotides outside the gene matches: 5. Germline CDR1 and CDR2: MDHEN and SYDVKM. Treatment given: about 20 received Ad26.COV2.S at low or high dose, single or two shots; 5 received placebo; per-sample allocation not given. The investigators took samples on day 63 after the first vaccine or placebo injection. Libraries were prepared by immunoSEQ multiplex PCR; TCRdb keeps only in-frame clonotypes and omits some of them. The repertoire holds 200,000 to 250,000 clones, with 88% as singletons.

This chain links TRBV28 with TRBJ2-3; 7 bases line up with TRBD2. The specimen was peripheral blood, collected in a trial of Ad26.COV2.S vaccine versus placebo. This TCR was sampled from a person between 18 and 60 years old who received the Ad26.COV2.S COVID-19 vaccine or a placebo. CDR3 in amino acids: CASTIAGRTDTQYF. Written as DNA, the CDR3 is TGTGCCAGCACCATAGCGGGCCGCACAGATACGCAGTATTTT. Full variable domain (rest looked up from reference TRBV28 and TRBJ2-3): DVKVTQSSRYLVKRTGEKVFLECVQDMDHENMFWYRQDPGLGLRLIYFSYDVKMKEKGDIPEGYSVSREKKERFSLILESASTNQTSMYLCASTIAGRTDTQYFGPGTRLTVL.